The T cell receptor (beta chain) described here comes from a study of CD8 T cells in ankylosing spondylitis. Overall study results and limits: What appeared characteristic of ankylosing spondylitis blood was a TCR beta motif of several highly homologous variants. Earlier work had already found some motif variants in reactive arthritis synovial fluid and blood. Disease-linked clones reportedly concentrated significantly in matched ankylosing spondylitis synovial fluid.

The CDR3 loop spans 14 amino acids. In germline, CDR1 is SQVTM, CDR2 ANQGSEA. V shed 5 bases and J shed 3 bases, with 13 bases lying between them. Quantitative 5'-RACE with molecular barcodes generated TCR beta libraries. TCRdb ran MiXCR on the 5' RACE reads and lists one entry per CDR3 protein. The sample has 150,000 to 200,000 distinct CDR3 sequences, around a third seen once. This clonotype has more than one count but fewer than ten. Its antigen is as yet unknown. The sequence came from a male donor with ankylosing spondylitis. V gene TRBV29-1 combines with J gene TRBJ2-2; D is unresolved. Sequencing used synovial fluid, either unsorted or a sorted T cell fraction (not recorded which). The CDR3 nucleotides read TGCAGCGTTACCCATGGTTGGGACACCGGGGAGCTGTTTTTT. This gives the protein CSVTHGWDTGELFF.